Each of the 30 T cell receptor beta chains below was sequenced from the same sample in a study of OX40 agonist ivuxolimab in advanced cancers. Data came from immunoSEQ multiplex PCR; TCRdb stores just in-frame clones and leaves some out. The sample lists 60,000 to 85,000 clones, over 85% occurring once. Source: CD4+ or CD8+ T cells sorted from blood, taken in a trial of the OX40 agonist ivuxolimab. Receptors were obtained from an adult with an advanced solid tumor such as melanoma, head and neck, liver or kidney cancer.

The gene calls are TRBV6-5 and TRBJ2-5, with a possible D match to TRBD1 (5 bases). V lost 6 bases and J lost 5, with 19 bases in between. In germline, CDR1 is MNHEY, CDR2 SVGAGI. This CDR3 spans 15 amino acids. CDR3 sequence (DNA): TGTGCCAGCAGCCGAGATGGTCGGGCAGGGGAGACCCAGTACTTC. It encodes CASSRDGRAGETQYF.

The chain carries TRBV21-1 and TRBJ1-5; the D call of TRBD1 is as the table states it, not checked on the DNA. TRBV21-1 is annotated as a pseudogene. The CDR3 covers 15 residues. The CDR3 loop reads CASSTPTGRNQPQHF. In DNA, the CDR3 is TGTGCCAGCAGCACCCCGACAGGCCGCAATCAGCCCCAGCATTTT.

The chain joins TRBV27 to TRBJ2-1; D gene unclear. This CDR3 has 16 amino acids. Germline CDR1 MNHEY, CDR2 SMNVEV (reference sequence). Trimming took off 4 bases at V and 0 bases at J, with 13 bases between the two ends. CDR3 sequence reads: CASSSNPSSSYNEQFF. CDR3 DNA sequence: TGTGCCAGCAGTTCGAACCCGAGTAGCTCCTACAATGAGCAGTTCTTC.

J is TRBJ1-2 and V is TRBV27, with a weak D call TRBD1 (6 bases). The CDR3 extends over 17 amino acids. CDR1 and CDR2 (germline): MNHEY, SMNVEV (reference sequence). The V gene lost 5 bases and the J gene lost 7 bases, with 26 bases spanning the gap. CDR3 sequence reads: CASSILSSGGRLSGYTF. In nucleotides, the CDR3 is TGTGCCAGCAGTATCCTATCGTCCGGGGGGCGGTTGAGTGGCTACACCTTC.

V gene TRBV11-2 combines with J gene TRBJ1-1; the match to TRBD1 covers 11 bases. CDR3 length: 16 amino acids. Germline loops: CDR1 SGHAT, CDR2 FQNNGV. The V gene end was trimmed by 5 bases and the J gene end by 4 bases; junction bases not matched to a gene: 9. The DNA for the CDR3 is TGTGCCAGCAGCCAAATCAAGGACAGGGGGCCCACTGAAGCTTTCTTT. Its protein is CASSQIKDRGPTEAFF.

The chain employs TRBV6-1 and TRBJ2-7; D is unresolved. Trimming shortened V by 1 base and J by 2 bases, and 18 bases separated the two germline ends. CDR3 size: 17 residues. From germline, CDR1 is MNHNS and CDR2 SASEGT. CDR3 coding DNA: TGTGCCAGCAGTGAAGAAGGCGCAGGATATATTCCCTACGAGCAGTACTTC. The encoded protein is CASSEEGAGYIPYEQYF.

This rearrangement joins TRBV27 to TRBJ2-5, with D possibly matching TRBD2 (6 bases). V was trimmed by 2 bases and J by 5 bases, leaving 12 bases between them. The CDR3 spans 14 residues. Germline CDR1 is MNHEY and CDR2 is SMNVEV (reference sequence). The DNA of the CDR3 is TGTGCCAGCAGTTTAGGAGGGGTGCGGGAGACCCAGTACTTC. Protein product: CASSLGGVRETQYF.

The chain is built from TRBV7-9 and TRBJ1-1; D gene unclear. This CDR3 comprises 17 residues. The V gene's germline CDR1 is SEHNR and CDR2 FQNEAQ (reference sequence). Trimming left V 0 bases short and J 0 bases short, with 14 bases between. Here the CDR3 DNA reads TGTGCCAGCAGCTTAGCAGGGTGGGCAGCGCTGAACACTGAAGCTTTCTTT. It is translated as CASSLAGWAALNTEAFF.

The CDR3 reads CASRPPGQGRDYGYTF. CDR3 DNA: TGCGCCAGCAGACCCCCGGGACAGGGGAGGGACTATGGCTACACCTTC. V usage is TRBV5-1 and J usage is TRBJ1-2; 10 bases line up with TRBD1. The germline V gene encodes CDR1 SGHRS and CDR2 YFSETQ. Trimming cost V 5 bases and J 3 bases; bases outside gene matches: 10. This CDR3 has 16 amino acids.

This clone was counted a single time. The rearrangement joins TRBV20-1 to TRBJ2-1, with 8 bases lining up with TRBD2. Germline V gene data show CDR1 as DFQATT and CDR2 as SNEGSKA (reference sequence). V gave up 4 bases and J gave up 9 bases; unmatched junction bases: 2. The CDR3 has 11 residues. The CDR3 reads CSATGGREQFF. CDR3 in DNA: TGCAGTGCTACGGGGGGGCGTGAGCAGTTCTTC.

V and J are TRBV5-8 and TRBJ1-2; a weak D match, TRBD1 (5 bases). V lost 4 bases, J lost 0 bases, and 19 bases lay in between. Germline V gene data show CDR1 as SGHTS and CDR2 as YDEGEE. The CDR3 is 17 amino acids. For the CDR3, the DNA is TGTGCCAGCAGCCCCTTAACGGGGGAACAAGCTAACTATGGCTACACCTTC. Translation gives CASSPLTGEQANYGYTF.

The J gene is TRBJ2-7, the V gene TRBV28; TRBD2 might be the D (5 bases). CDR1 is MDHEN, CDR2 SYDVKM, per germline. This CDR3 has 15 amino acids. V shed 6 bases and J shed 0 bases, with 15 bases lying between them. The CDR3 bases are TGTGCCAGCAGGCTTAGCGTCATGGCCTCCTACGAGCAGTACTTC. This translates into CASRLSVMASYEQYF.

This chain uses TRBV9 with TRBJ1-2; weak D call: TRBD1 (5 bases). The CDR3 is 15 amino acids. Trimming took 4 bases from V and 0 from J, leaving 13 bases between them. CDR1 SGDLS and CDR2 YYNGEE come from the germline V gene. The chain's CDR3 is CASSPTGGSNYGYTF. For the CDR3, the DNA is TGTGCCAGCAGCCCAACGGGGGGTTCTAACTATGGCTACACCTTC. Full variable domain (missing parts from reference TRBV9 and TRBJ1-2): DSGVTQTPKHLITATGQRVTLRCSPRSGDLSVYWYQQSLDQGLQFLIQYYNGEERAKGNILERFSAQQFPDLHSELNLSSLELGDSALYFCASSPTGGSNYGYTFGSGTRLTVV.

The chain carries TRBV19 and TRBJ2-7, with D maybe TRBD1 (6 bases). V shed 3 bases and J shed 5 bases, with 14 bases lying between them. This CDR3 is built from 14 residues. From germline, CDR1 is LNHDA and CDR2 SQIVND (reference sequence). The CDR3 coding sequence is TGTGCCAGTAGTATCACAGGGCTCCGGAACGAGCAGTACTTC. It translates to CASSITGLRNEQYF.

The CDR3 loop is CASSQVTGGYTEAFF. In DNA form, the CDR3 reads TGCGCCAGCAGCCAAGTGACAGGGGGCTACACTGAAGCTTTCTTT. The rearrangement links TRBV4-1 to TRBJ1-1; 10 bases align to TRBD1. The CDR3 runs 15 residues. In germline, CDR1 is MGHRA, CDR2 YSYEKL. The trim removed 1 base at V and 3 bases at J, leaving 2 bases unmatched.

The chain recombines TRBV19 with TRBJ2-3; D gene ambiguous. CDR1 is LNHDA and CDR2 is SQIVND in the germline V gene (reference sequence). There are 16 residues in the CDR3. V was clipped by 1 base and J by 2 bases, with 13 bases between them. In DNA form, the CDR3 reads TGTGCCAGTAGTATAGGTGACTCTACCCCCACAGATACGCAGTATTTT. Residues: CASSIGDSTPTDTQYF.

This chain connects TRBV19 to TRBJ2-1; TRBD1 matches at 9 bases. The germline V gene has CDR1 LNHDA and CDR2 SQIVND (reference sequence). This CDR3 has 14 amino acids. J was trimmed by 4 bases and V by 10 bases; bases with no gene match: 8. The CDR3 DNA reads TGTGCCACCGCGAGGGGACAGGGATACAATGAGCAGTTCTTC. Translating gives CATARGQGYNEQFF.

This clone has just one count. V gene TRBV21-1 combines with J gene TRBJ1-3; no DNA check was done on the table's D call, TRBD1. TRBV21-1 is recorded as a pseudogene. The CDR3 contains 11 residues. CDR3 region: CASSKGDRIYF. As DNA, the CDR3 is TGTGCCAGCAGCAAAGGGGACAGGATATATTTT.

The chain uses TRBV4-3 and TRBJ2-2, with a possible D match to TRBD2 (7 bases). Germline lookup yields CDR1 LGHNA and CDR2 YSLEER. The ends were cut back, 4 bases at V and 5 bases at J, with 20 bases in the middle. There are 17 residues in the CDR3. The CDR3, as DNA: TGCGCCAGCAGCCCAGGAAGGGGGGGGACCCGGACCGGGGAGCTGTTTTTT. Its protein product is CASSPGRGGTRTGELFF.

J is TRBJ1-1 and V is TRBV9; D is ambiguous. V was clipped by 5 bases and J by 4 bases, with 15 bases between them. This CDR3 comprises 14 residues. Germline V lookup: CDR1 SGDLS, CDR2 YYNGEE. The CDR3 region is CASSRTSGVTEAFF. DNA of the CDR3: TGTGCCAGCAGTCGGACCTCCGGGGTCACTGAAGCTTTCTTT.

This clone was seen a single time. V is TRBV25-1 and J is TRBJ2-7, with TRBD1 matching 8 bases. Trimming at V came to 2 bases and at J to 2 bases, leaving 2 bases not matched to a gene. The CDR3 is 14 residues long. The germline V gene encodes CDR1 MGHDK and CDR2 SYGVNS. The CDR3 DNA reads as TGTGCCAGCAGTGAACGGGACAGGACCTACGAGCAGTACTTC. Residues: CASSERDRTYEQYF.

The rearrangement links TRBV7-6 to TRBJ2-7, with a possible D match to TRBD2 (7 bases). Germline CDR1 is SGHVS and CDR2 is FNYEAQ. The CDR3 is 16 residues long. The V gene lost 1 base and the J gene lost 3 bases, with 16 bases spanning the gap. The CDR3 DNA follows: TGTGCCAGCAGCTTAGGGGGCGGGGGCCCCCACTACGAGCAGTACTTC. Translation gives CASSLGGGGPHYEQYF.

This rearrangement joins TRBV9 to TRBJ2-7, with 11 nucleotides matching TRBD1. CDR3 length equals 15 residues. Germline CDR1 and CDR2: SGDLS and YYNGEE. The V gene end was trimmed by 0 bases and the J gene end by 3 bases; junction bases not matched to a gene: 2. The CDR3 spells CASSVEGTGGYEQYF. CDR3 DNA sequence: TGTGCCAGCAGCGTAGAGGGGACAGGGGGCTACGAGCAGTACTTC.

The rearrangement links TRBV27 to TRBJ2-5, with TRBD1 matching over 7 bases. The CDR3 totals 15 residues. With 5 bases clipped from V and 5 bases from J, the junction kept 11 bases outside the gene matches. Germline assignment: CDR1 MNHEY and CDR2 SMNVEV (reference sequence). The CDR3 coding sequence is TGTGCCAGCAGTACCTATTACAGGGGTGGGGAGACCCAGTACTTC. Translated, it gives CASSTYYRGGETQYF.

The J gene is TRBJ1-2, the V gene TRBV29-1; D not certain. V gave up 3 bases and J gave up 8 bases, with 13 bases separating them. Per germline, CDR1 SQVTM and CDR2 ANQGSEA. This CDR3 comprises 12 residues. The CDR3 nucleotides are TGCAGCGTTGACTCCAATGCGCGCGGCTACACCTTC. Translated, it gives CSVDSNARGYTF.

The chain combines TRBV19 with TRBJ2-2, with a possible D match to TRBD1 (7 bases). The CDR3 extends over 15 amino acids. Germline V gene lookup returns CDR1 LNHDA and CDR2 SQIVND (reference sequence). V lost 3 bases, J lost 6 bases, and 14 bases lay in between. The CDR3 nucleotides are TGTGCCAGTAGTATGGAGGGACAGTTCCCCGGGGAGCTGTTTTTT. It encodes CASSMEGQFPGELFF.

On this clone: The sample has other DNA sequences that encode this CDR3 too. The chain uses TRBV27 and TRBJ1-2; D is unresolved. V lost 4 bases to trimming and J lost 4 bases, with 16 bases between them. This CDR3 contains 15 residues. Germline CDR1 and CDR2: MNHEY and SMNVEV (reference sequence). The DNA for the CDR3 is TGTGCCAGCAGTTCGGAACCCCAAACGTTCTATGGCTACACCTTC. Its protein is CASSSEPQTFYGYTF.

This chain uses TRBV7-8 with TRBJ1-1; 10 nucleotides align to TRBD1. The CDR3 has 14 amino acids. Trimming cost V 6 bases and J 0 bases; bases outside gene matches: 1. Looked up from germline, CDR1 is SGHVS and CDR2 is FQNEAQ. CDR3 DNA sequence: TGTGCCAGCAGGGGACAGGGGTTGAACACTGAAGCTTTCTTT. As protein: CASRGQGLNTEAFF.

The chain uses TRBV5-6 and TRBJ2-7; no definite D call. CDR1 is SGHDT, CDR2 YYEEEE, per germline. V was pared by 2 bases and J by 0 bases, with 6 bases between. The CDR3 contains 13 residues. CDR3 nucleotides: TGTGCCAGCAGCTTATACAGCTCCTACGAGCAGTACTTC. Amino acid sequence: CASSLYSSYEQYF. The full variable domain, rest sourced from reference TRBV5-6 and TRBJ2-7, is DAGVTQSPTHLIKTRGQQVTLRCSPKSGHDTVSWYQQALGQGPQFIFQYYEEEERQRGNFPDRFSGHQFPNYSSELNVNALLLGDSALYLCASSLYSSYEQYFGPGTRLTVT.

The chain has TRBV6-4 and TRBJ2-2; D is ambiguous. The V end was cut by 0 bases, the J end by 5 bases, with 4 bases between. The germline CDR1 and CDR2 sequences are MRHNA and SNTAGT. There are 13 residues in the CDR3. The CDR3 sequence: CASSDSETGELFF. Written as DNA, the CDR3 is TGTGCCAGCAGTGACTCTGAGACCGGGGAGCTGTTTTTT.